This entry lists 21 T cell receptor beta chains sequenced from one sample in a study of response to subunit inactivated influenza vaccine. A single record per CDR3 protein comes from TCRdb applying MiXCR to the RT-PCR reads. The data contain 750,000 to 850,000 distinct CDR3 sequences, around a sixth of them singletons. The specimen comprised PBMCs from blood, sampled 5 days after vaccination. These receptor sequences come from a man aged 50-59 years who received an inactivated influenza vaccine.

This rearrangement joins TRBV7-2 to TRBJ2-3; the match to TRBD2 covers 9 bases. The CDR3 sequence is 15 residues long. V lost 7 bases, J lost 0 bases, and 5 bases stayed unmatched. Germline CDR1 is SGHTA and CDR2 is FQGNSA. For the CDR3, the DNA is TGTGCCAGCAACTTGGGACTAGCTAGCACAGATACGCAGTATTTT. Its translation: CASNLGLASTDTQYF.

This clonotype appeared a few times. V is TRBV10-3 and J is TRBJ2-1; TRBD2 is a possible D gene (5 bases). Deletions cut 3 bases from V and 3 bases from J, with 12 bases between. This CDR3 contains 15 residues. Germline CDR1 and CDR2: ENHRY and SYGVKD. The CDR3 DNA is TGTGCCATCAGTGATGAGGGCCTCGGCTACAATGAGCAGTTCTTC. This translates into CAISDEGLGYNEQFF.

V usage is TRBV4-1 and J usage is TRBJ2-3; 8 bases are a match to TRBD1. Per the germline V gene, CDR1 is MGHRA and CDR2 is YSYEKL. This CDR3 contains 14 residues. Germline trimming cut 0 bases from V and 6 bases from J; bases unmatched to any gene: 2. CDR3 nucleotide sequence: TGCGCCAGCAGCCAAGATACAGGGGGTGATACGCAGTATTTT. Residues: CASSQDTGGDTQYF.

This clonotype has a handful of counts. V is TRBV6-2 or TRBV6-3 and J is TRBJ1-1; D perhaps matches TRBD1 (6 bases). Between the trimmed V and J ends, which lost 1 base and 9 bases, there was a span of 9 bases. Germline lookup yields CDR1 MNHEY and CDR2 SVGEGT. CDR3 length equals 12 residues. In DNA form, the CDR3 reads TGTGCCAGCAGTTACTTGGGACACAAAGCTTTCTTT. Its protein product is CASSYLGHKAFF.

This clonotype has ten or more counts. V gene TRBV7-9 combines with J gene TRBJ1-2, with no clear D. V gave up 4 bases and J gave up 6 bases, with 12 bases separating them. Per the germline V gene, CDR1 is SEHNR and CDR2 is FQNEAQ (reference sequence). The CDR3 has 13 amino acids. The CDR3 protein is CASSSGAGHGYTF. In nucleotides, the CDR3 is TGTGCCAGCAGCTCTGGAGCGGGCCATGGCTACACCTTC.

The chain couples TRBV9 to TRBJ2-2, with 7 bases lining up with TRBD2. This CDR3 is built from 15 residues. CDR1 SGDLS and CDR2 YYNGEE come from the germline V gene. J gave up 4 bases and V 4 bases, and 7 bases lay outside the gene matches. CDR3 residues: CASSTGLVSTGELFF. The CDR3, as DNA: TGTGCCAGCAGCACCGGACTAGTAAGCACCGGGGAGCTGTTTTTT.

V is TRBV3-1 and J is TRBJ2-7; D may match TRBD1 or TRBD2 (5 bases each). V was trimmed by 3 bases and J by 4 bases, leaving 19 bases between them. The CDR3 is 16 residues long. Germline lookup yields CDR1 LGHDT and CDR2 YNNKEL (reference sequence). The CDR3 is CASSHPGEGTIYEQYF. The CDR3 region has the DNA TGTGCCAGCAGCCATCCCGGGGAAGGGACCATTTACGAGCAGTACTTC.

The V gene is TRBV4-3, the J gene TRBJ2-7; D may be TRBD2 (7 bases). The CDR3 is 14 residues long. The V gene's germline CDR1 is LGHNA and CDR2 YSLEER. Trimming took 4 bases from V and 2 from J, leaving 12 bases between them. In nucleotides, the CDR3 is TGCGCCAGCAGCCCCGGGGGGCGACCCTACGAGCAGTACTTC. It is translated as CASSPGGRPYEQYF.

This chain joins TRBV11-2 and TRBJ2-5, with D possibly matching TRBD2 (5 bases). Germline V gene sequence: CDR1 SGHAT, CDR2 FQNNGV. The CDR3 has 18 amino acids. V was shortened by 5 bases and J by 0 bases, with 22 bases between the two germline ends. CDR3 in DNA: TGTGCCAGCAGCGGACGACTATCCAGCAACCCGTACCAAGAGACCCAGTACTTC. This codes for CASSGRLSSNPYQETQYF.

The V and J genes are TRBV9 and TRBJ2-1; 11 positions agree with TRBD1. Germline values: CDR1 SGDLS, CDR2 YYNGEE. The junction had 4 bases not matched to a gene; V was cut back by 3 bases and J by 8 bases. The CDR3 length is 14 residues. The CDR3 protein is CASSADRGHYEQFF. As DNA, the CDR3 is TGTGCCAGCAGCGCGGACAGGGGGCACTATGAGCAGTTCTTC.

The chain couples TRBV15 to TRBJ2-3; D gene unclear. This CDR3 contains 14 residues. The V gene lost 0 bases and the J gene lost 6 bases, with 10 bases spanning the gap. CDR1 is LNHNV, CDR2 YYDKDF, per germline (reference sequence). CDR3 DNA: TGTGCCACCAGCAGAGATTCAAGACTCGATACGCAGTATTTT. Its translation: CATSRDSRLDTQYF.

This clonotype was picked up a small number of times. This chain joins TRBV6-2 or TRBV6-3 and TRBJ2-1; D unresolved. Germline assignment: CDR1 MNHEY and CDR2 SVGEGT. The CDR3 runs to 15 residues. V was clipped by 6 bases and J by 4 bases, with 16 bases between them. The CDR3 DNA is TGTGCCAGCAGCGTAGAGATCCCAGGTTACAATGAGCAGTTCTTC. Protein product: CASSVEIPGYNEQFF.

The chain has TRBV7-9 and TRBJ1-1, with TRBD1 identical over 7 bases. This CDR3 contains 14 residues. The V gene's germline CDR1 is SEHNR and CDR2 FQNEAQ (reference sequence). The J segment lost 7 bases and the V segment lost 5 bases, leaving 10 bases of the junction unmatched. The CDR3 loop is CASSIAQQGREAFF. CDR3 nucleotide sequence: TGTGCCAGCAGCATTGCCCAACAGGGGCGTGAAGCTTTCTTT.

This clonotype was recorded a few times. V gene TRBV7-8 combines with J gene TRBJ2-3; D remains ambiguous. The CDR3 spans 15 residues. Germline V lookup: CDR1 SGHVS, CDR2 FQNEAQ. Trimming cost V 1 base and J 1 base, with 9 bases left between them. DNA of the CDR3: TGTGCCAGCAGCTTAGACCTGCCGGGCACAGATACGCAGTATTTT. It yields the protein CASSLDLPGTDTQYF.

This clonotype came up many times. The chain links TRBV10-3 to TRBJ2-1; D remains ambiguous. CDR1 is ENHRY and CDR2 is SYGVKD in the germline V gene. CDR3 length: 11 amino acids. Trimming left V 3 bases short and J 9 bases short, with 6 bases between. The CDR3 DNA reads as TGTGCCATCAGTGAATTGGGTGAGCAGTTCTTC. Translated: CAISELGEQFF.

This sequence joins TRBV6-1 and TRBJ2-7; 8 bases match TRBD1. Germline V CDR1 and CDR2: MNHNS, SASEGT. J was trimmed by 5 bases and V by 6 bases; bases with no gene match: 9. The CDR3 totals 14 residues. The CDR3 nucleotides are TGTGCCAGCAGCGCTTCGACAGGGGTCGACGAGCAGTACTTC. Translating it yields CASSASTGVDEQYF.

In this sample, this clonotype turned up a few times. The V and J genes are TRBV20-1 and TRBJ2-5, with TRBD1 as a possible D gene (5 bases). CDR1 is DFQATT, CDR2 SNEGSKA, per germline (reference sequence). Trimming stripped 5 bases from V and 2 bases from J, with 18 bases between. The CDR3 totals 15 residues. CDR3 loop: CSASRTPGRQETQYF. CDR3 DNA sequence: TGCAGTGCTTCCCGGACACCAGGAAGGCAAGAGACCCAGTACTTC.

This clonotype was detected only once. The genes are TRBV4-1 and TRBJ1-1; no firm D call. The germline V gene encodes CDR1 MGHRA and CDR2 YSYEKL. This CDR3 comprises 15 residues. Trimming stripped 0 bases from V and 1 base from J, with 9 bases between. CDR3 nucleotide sequence: TGCGCCAGCAGCCAAGAGGTAGTGGGGAACACTGAAGCTTTCTTT. Protein sequence: CASSQEVVGNTEAFF.

The rearrangement joins TRBV4-3 to TRBJ1-2; D is perhaps TRBD1 (5 bases). Trimming removed 4 bases at V and 7 bases at J, with 19 bases between. This CDR3 is built from 15 residues. CDR1 is LGHNA, CDR2 YSLEER, per germline. CDR3 in DNA: TGCGCCAGCAGCCGAGGACATTCCCCAATAACTGGCTACACCTTC. Translated: CASSRGHSPITGYTF.

This clonotype was counted between two and nine times. The rearrangement links TRBV5-1 to TRBJ2-5; D is possibly TRBD1 (5 bases). V was pared by 3 bases and J by 5 bases, with 14 bases between. Germline CDR1 SGHRS, CDR2 YFSETQ. The CDR3 runs 14 residues. The CDR3 nucleotides are TGCGCCAGCAGCTCAGGGCATTCTATTGAGACCCAGTACTTC. Encoded protein: CASSSGHSIETQYF.

This clonotype is a singleton in its sample. The chain couples TRBV28 to TRBJ2-2, with 11 bases aligning to TRBD2. There are 16 residues in the CDR3. The ends lost 1 base at V and 7 bases at J; junction bases unmatched: 5. Germline lookup yields CDR1 MDHEN and CDR2 SYDVKM. The CDR3 here is CASSLLTSGRVGELFF. The CDR3 DNA reads as TGTGCCAGCAGTTTATTAACTAGCGGGAGAGTCGGGGAGCTGTTTTTT.